The rows below give T cell receptor beta chains drawn from one sample of a study of blood T cells in healthy people across ages. One entry per CDR3 protein results from TCRdb running MiXCR on the 5' RACE reads. The sample holds 630,000 or so distinct CDR3 sequences, about 30% seen once. Sequenced: blood. These receptors were collected from a woman of 80 years or more in good health. CDR3s include the opening cysteine and the closing phenylalanine or tryptophan. D genes are given only for firm matches. Clone size is stated in some rows and not others, as once, few, many or a class when expanded.

clone size,D gene,J gene,V gene,CDR3 DNA,CDR3 protein
many,.,TRBJ1-2,TRBV11-2,TGTGCCAGCAGACCCCCGGGACACCCCAGCCTTAACTATGGCTACACCTTC,CASRPPGHPSLNYGYTF
.,.,TRBJ1-2,TRBV29-1,TGCAGCGTTGAAGCCAGGGACGGCTACACCTTC,CSVEARDGYTF
.,TRBD2,TRBJ2-1,TRBV7-7,TGTGCTAGCAGCCCGGGGACTAGCGCCAACAATGAGCAGTTCTTC,CASSPGTSANNEQFF
.,.,TRBJ2-3,TRBV29-1,TGCAGCGTTGTGACTGATACGCAGTATTTT,CSVVTDTQYF
many,.,TRBJ1-5,TRBV7-2,TGTGCCAGCAGCCAGTCGGCTAATCAGCCCCAGCATTTT,CASSQSANQPQHF
many,TRBD2,TRBJ2-7,TRBV4-2,TGTGCCAGCAGCCAAGATCTTCCGGGACTAGCGAGCTCCTACGAGCAGTACTTC,CASSQDLPGLASSYEQYF
once,.,TRBJ1-4,TRBV7-9,TGTGCCAGCAGAACCCAGGGGTCTAATGAAAAACTGTTTTTT,CASRTQGSNEKLFF
many,.,TRBJ1-5,TRBV10-3,TGTGCCACCGGGGCGGCAGGGAGCAATCAGCCCCAGCATTTT,CATGAAGSNQPQHF
.,TRBD1,TRBJ2-3,TRBV5-1,TGCGCCAGCAGCCCCGGGACAGGGACGGTTAGCACAGATACGCAGTATTTT,CASSPGTGTVSTDTQYF
few,TRBD1,TRBJ1-5,TRBV2,TGTGCCAGCAGGGCTGACAGGGTTCAGCCCCAGCATTTT,CASRADRVQPQHF
many,TRBD2,TRBJ2-3,TRBV4-1,TGCGCCAGCAGCCAAGTGGGGGGGTCTAGCACAGATACGCAGTATTTT,CASSQVGGSSTDTQYF
many,TRBD1,TRBJ2-5,TRBV19,TGTGCCAGTAATCCGGGACAGGGGGCTGAGGGAGAGACCCAGTACTTC,CASNPGQGAEGETQYF
.,.,TRBJ1-4,TRBV2,TGTGCCAGCAGTGAAGCAGACAGAGCTAATGAAAAACTGTTTTTT,CASSEADRANEKLFF
.,TRBD1,TRBJ1-2,TRBV18,TGTGCCAGCTCGGACAGGGGACAGCGGGACCCCTCTAACTATGGCTACACCTTC,CASSDRGQRDPSNYGYTF
many,.,TRBJ2-4,TRBV20-1,TGCAGTGCTTTTAGTTATACCCGGGACCGAGTAGCCAAAAACATTCAGTACTTC,CSAFSYTRDRVAKNIQYF
many,TRBD1,TRBJ2-3,TRBV20-1,TGCAGTGCTGACAGGGGGAGCACAGATACGCAGTATTTT,CSADRGSTDTQYF
few,.,TRBJ1-1,TRBV5-1,TGCGCCAGCAGCTTGGGGGCAGGGTGGTCGAACACTGAAGCTTTCTTT,CASSLGAGWSNTEAFF
many,TRBD2,TRBJ2-5,TRBV6-2/TRBV6-3,TGTGCCAGCAGTTACGGCGGGGGGCGTCAAGAGACCCAGTACTTC,CASSYGGGRQETQYF
.,TRBD2,TRBJ2-1,TRBV19,TGTGCCAGTAGTAGATTACTAGCGGGGGGCCACAATGTGCAGTTCTTC,CASSRLLAGGHNVQFF
.,.,TRBJ1-5,TRBV19,TGTGCCAGTAGTTCGATGCACAATCAGCCCCAGCATTTT,CASSSMHNQPQHF
.,TRBD1,TRBJ1-1,TRBV5-1,TGCGCCAGCAACGAAGGGGACAGTGGGAACACTGAAGCTTTCTTT,CASNEGDSGNTEAFF
.,.,TRBJ2-1,TRBV20-1,TGCAGTGCTAGCAGGGGAAATGAGCAGTTCTTC,CSASRGNEQFF
.,.,TRBJ2-3,TRBV7-2,TGTGCCAGCAGCCGGCAGGGAAATACGCAGTATTTT,CASSRQGNTQYF
.,.,TRBJ1-4,TRBV18,TGTGCCAGCTCACGAGCCGAGGGGACCGGGGCCCTAATAGAAAAACTGTTTTTT,CASSRAEGTGALIEKLFF
.,.,TRBJ1-2,TRBV7-2,TGTGCCAGCAGCTTAGCGGGAGGGGCAGGGTTTTATGGCTACACCTTC,CASSLAGGAGFYGYTF
many,.,TRBJ2-5,TRBV28,TGTGCCAGCAGTTTATCGGGCCAGGGATACCAAGAGACCCAGTACTTC,CASSLSGQGYQETQYF
.,TRBD2,TRBJ2-3,TRBV30,TGTGTCTGGAGCGCCCAGCGGGGACGCACAGATACGCAGTATTTT,CVWSAQRGRTDTQYF
.,.,TRBJ1-2,TRBV5-1,TGCGCCAACAGCTTTAGAGGAGAAAAATTCGGCTACACCTTC,CANSFRGEKFGYTF
many,.,TRBJ2-3,TRBV20-1,TGCAGTGCTAGACTACTAGGAGATACGCAGTATTTT,CSARLLGDTQYF
.,TRBD1,TRBJ2-7,TRBV29-1,TGCAGCGTTGAAGACCCAGGGGGCAGGTACGAGCAGTACTTC,CSVEDPGGRYEQYF
many,TRBD1,TRBJ2-7,TRBV5-1,TGCGCCAGCAGCCCCAAGTCAGGGGACAGGCGGTTTGAGGAGCAGTACTTC,CASSPKSGDRRFEEQYF
many,.,TRBJ2-5,TRBV6-2/TRBV6-3,TGTGCCAGCAGTTCACGGGCGGTCAATTACCTCCGAGAGACCCAGTACTTC,CASSSRAVNYLRETQYF
many,.,TRBJ2-1,TRBV10-3,TGTGCCATCAGAGAAAACAATGAGCAGTTCTTC,CAIRENNEQFF
few,.,TRBJ2-2,TRBV6-1,TGTGCCAGCACCTCGACCAGGGACGGATCGGAAAACACCGGGGAGCTGTTTTTT,CASTSTRDGSENTGELFF
.,TRBD1,TRBJ2-2,TRBV18,TGTGCCAGCTCACTACAGGGGGCCTTGAACACCGGGGAGCTGTTTTTT,CASSLQGALNTGELFF
many,TRBD1,TRBJ2-1,TRBV5-1,TGCGCCAGCAGCTTTGGGACAGGGATCGCCAATGAGCAGTTCTTC,CASSFGTGIANEQFF
few,.,TRBJ2-3,TRBV12-3/TRBV12-4,TGTGCCAGCAGTTTAGCGCAGAGCACAGATACGCAGTATTTT,CASSLAQSTDTQYF
few,.,TRBJ2-7,TRBV20-1,TGCAGTGCTAGAGATGGTGGAGGGGACTCCTACGAGCAGTACTTC,CSARDGGGDSYEQYF
.,.,TRBJ2-7,TRBV5-1,TGCGCCAGCAGCTTGGATATCAGGACAAGAAGCTCCTACGAGCAGTACTTC,CASSLDIRTRSSYEQYF
.,TRBD1,TRBJ1-6,TRBV7-6,TGTGCCAGCAGCTCGACCTTGCGGACAGGGGATTCACCCCTCCACTTT,CASSSTLRTGDSPLHF
.,.,TRBJ2-3,TRBV20-1,TGCAGTGCTAGCGGGAGATGGAACACAGATACGCAGTATTTT,CSASGRWNTDTQYF
many,.,TRBJ1-2,TRBV12-3/TRBV12-4,TGTGCCAGCAGTAACCGGGACCCTGCTAACTATGGCTACACCTTC,CASSNRDPANYGYTF
many,.,TRBJ2-7,TRBV28,TGTGCCAGCAGTCCGGGGGGCCGGGGGGAGCAGTACTTC,CASSPGGRGEQYF
few,.,TRBJ1-3,TRBV25-1,TGTGCCAGCAGTGAATCGAGGGGAGGCTCTGGAAACACCATATATTTT,CASSESRGGSGNTIYF
.,.,TRBJ2-7,TRBV27,TGTGCCAGCAGGGACTCTTGGGAGCAGTACTTC,CASRDSWEQYF
many,.,TRBJ2-1,TRBV13,TGTGCCAGCAGCCTCCAAACAGGGCGCAACCCCAACGACTACAATGAGCAGTTCTTC,CASSLQTGRNPNDYNEQFF
many,.,TRBJ1-1,TRBV12-3/TRBV12-4,TGTGCCAGCAGTATGCAGGGTAGGTCCTCTGAAGCTTTCTTT,CASSMQGRSSEAFF
.,.,TRBJ2-7,TRBV5-6,TGTGCCAGCAGCTTGGTGACGGTGAGCTCCTACAATGAGCAGTACTTC,CASSLVTVSSYNEQYF
many,.,TRBJ2-3,TRBV5-4,TGTGCCAGCACTCCGGGGGCGGGAGTACGTACAGATACGCAGTATTTT,CASTPGAGVRTDTQYF
many,.,TRBJ2-4,TRBV2,TGTGCCAGCAGTATGGGGGGAAATGGAAACATTCAGTACTTC,CASSMGGNGNIQYF
many,.,TRBJ2-3,TRBV29-1,TGCAGCGTTGAACGTACAGATACGCAGTATTTT,CSVERTDTQYF
.,.,TRBJ1-1,TRBV20-1,TGCAGTGCACGCCCCGAGGGAGCCCTTGAAGCTTTCTTT,CSARPEGALEAFF
.,.,TRBJ2-3,TRBV12-3/TRBV12-4,TGTGCCAGCACATGGACGAGCACAGATGCGCAGTATTTT,CASTWTSTDAQYF